A selection of T cell receptor beta chains follows, all from one sample in a study of CD8 T cells in ankylosing spondylitis. TCRdb called the 5' RACE reads again in MiXCR, with one record for every CDR3 protein. In the table there are 700,000 to 1,000,000 distinct CDR3 sequences, approximately 10% of which are singletons. The specimen was blood, either unsorted or a sorted T cell fraction (not recorded which). These receptors were taken from a male donor with ankylosing spondylitis. Each CDR3 is given with its conserved first and last residue. A D gene is named only where the DNA matches it firmly. Part of the rows lack a size; the others show once, few, many or a class for expanded clones.

D: TRBD1
V: TRBV5-1
J: TRBJ1-5
size: many
CDR3: CASSVGTGAQPQHF
DNA: TGCGCCAGCAGCGTCGGGACAGGGGCCCAGCCCCAGCATTTT

D: NA
V: TRBV28
J: TRBJ2-3
size: few
CDR3: CAGDCTDTQYF
DNA: TGTGCCGGGGATTGCACAGATACGCAGTATTTT

D: NA
V: TRBV7-2
J: TRBJ2-7
size: few
CDR3: CASSPGGGAAYEQYF
DNA: TGTGCCAGCAGCCCCGGAGGGGGAGCGGCCTACGAGCAGTACTTC

D: NA
V: TRBV20-1
J: TRBJ2-1
size: few
CDR3: CSARVQGHEQFF
DNA: TGCAGTGCTAGAGTACAGGGCCATGAGCAGTTCTTC

D: NA
V: TRBV4-3
J: TRBJ1-2
size: NA
CDR3: CASSQDGGYGYTF
DNA: TGCGCCAGCAGCCAAGATGGGGGTTATGGCTACACCTTC

D: NA
V: TRBV6-5
J: TRBJ2-5
size: NA
CDR3: CASSYQRWETQYF
DNA: TGTGCCAGCAGTTACCAAAGATGGGAGACCCAGTACTTC

D: TRBD2
V: TRBV5-1
J: TRBJ2-1
size: few
CDR3: CASSLGTSGEGQFF
DNA: TGCGCCAGCAGCCTGGGGACTAGCGGGGAAGGGCAGTTCTTC

D: TRBD1
V: TRBV27
J: TRBJ2-1
size: few
CDR3: CASSPGTGGRNEQFF
DNA: TGTGCCAGCAGTCCCGGGACAGGGGGCAGAAATGAGCAGTTCTTC

D: TRBD2
V: TRBV5-6
J: TRBJ2-3
size: NA
CDR3: CASSYGTSGDTQYF
DNA: TGTGCCAGCAGCTACGGGACTAGCGGAGATACGCAGTATTTT

D: TRBD2
V: TRBV29-1
J: TRBJ2-7
size: many
CDR3: CSVDGSSGNPYEQYF
DNA: TGCAGCGTTGATGGGTCCAGCGGGAATCCCTACGAGCAGTACTTC

D: TRBD1
V: TRBV20-1
J: TRBJ1-4
size: many
CDR3: CSAPDMGQLNEKLFF
DNA: TGCAGTGCTCCAGATATGGGACAGCTGAATGAAAAACTGTTTTTT

D: TRBD1
V: TRBV11-2
J: TRBJ2-5
size: few
CDR3: CASSSWDRIVETQYF
DNA: TGTGCCAGCAGCTCCTGGGACAGGATTGTGGAGACCCAGTACTTC

D: NA
V: TRBV20-1
J: TRBJ1-6
size: many
CDR3: CSANKERGGRSPLHF
DNA: TGCAGTGCTAATAAGGAGAGGGGTGGCCGTTCACCCCTCCACTTT

D: NA
V: TRBV5-1
J: TRBJ1-1
size: many
CDR3: CASTPTGMNTEAFF
DNA: TGCGCCAGCACCCCGACTGGCATGAACACTGAAGCTTTCTTT

D: TRBD2
V: TRBV10-3
J: TRBJ2-2
size: NA
CDR3: CAISPGGATGELFF
DNA: TGTGCCATCAGCCCGGGAGGCGCCACCGGGGAGCTGTTTTTT

D: NA
V: TRBV24-1
J: TRBJ2-1
size: few
CDR3: CATSDFGRGGGEQFF
DNA: TGTGCCACCAGTGATTTCGGCAGGGGGGGGGGTGAGCAGTTCTTC

D: NA
V: TRBV29-1
J: TRBJ2-2
size: many
CDR3: CSAAPSWPGELFF
DNA: TGCAGCGCCGCACCAAGTTGGCCCGGGGAGCTGTTTTTT

D: NA
V: TRBV20-1
J: TRBJ2-2
size: NA
CDR3: CSANRPGRTGELFF
DNA: TGCAGTGCTAATAGACCCGGTCGCACCGGGGAGCTGTTTTTT

D: NA
V: TRBV7-2
J: TRBJ2-3
size: NA
CDR3: CASSRRTGPADTQYF
DNA: TGTGCCAGCAGCCGAAGAACAGGCCCCGCAGATACGCAGTATTTT

D: TRBD1
V: TRBV7-8
J: TRBJ1-2
size: NA
CDR3: CASSPSLTGDYGYTF
DNA: TGTGCCAGCAGCCCTAGCTTAACAGGGGACTATGGCTACACCTTC

D: NA
V: TRBV6-5
J: TRBJ1-2
size: NA
CDR3: CASSYLSPGFYGYTF
DNA: TGTGCCAGCAGTTACCTCTCTCCCGGCTTCTATGGCTACACCTTC

D: TRBD2
V: TRBV11-2
J: TRBJ2-7
size: once
CDR3: CASSYTSGTIYEQYF
DNA: TGTGCCAGCAGCTACACTAGCGGGACGATTTACGAGCAGTACTTC

D: TRBD1
V: TRBV12-3/TRBV12-4
J: TRBJ2-7
size: NA
CDR3: CASSLVGTGVTYEQYF
DNA: TGTGCCAGCAGTTTAGTGGGGACAGGGGTCACCTACGAGCAGTACTTC

D: NA
V: TRBV6-1
J: TRBJ1-2
size: NA
CDR3: CASSVWGGASYGYTF
DNA: TGTGCCAGCAGTGTCTGGGGAGGGGCCTCTTATGGCTACACCTTC

D: NA
V: TRBV29-1
J: TRBJ2-5
size: many
CDR3: CSVGGKAHQETQYF
DNA: TGCAGCGTTGGGGGGAAGGCGCACCAAGAGACCCAGTACTTC

D: NA
V: TRBV7-2
J: TRBJ1-1
size: few
CDR3: CASSRDLPVEAFF
DNA: TGTGCCAGCAGTCGGGACTTGCCGGTTGAAGCTTTCTTT

D: NA
V: TRBV5-1
J: TRBJ2-5
size: NA
CDR3: CASSRSRGGEETQYF
DNA: TGCGCCAGCAGTCGCTCTAGAGGAGGGGAGGAGACCCAGTACTTC

D: TRBD2
V: TRBV20-1
J: TRBJ2-1
size: NA
CDR3: CGGLAGAYNEQFF
DNA: TGCGGGGGACTAGCGGGAGCCTACAATGAGCAGTTCTTC

D: NA
V: TRBV18
J: TRBJ2-3
size: few
CDR3: CASPKIGDTQYF
DNA: TGTGCCAGCCCCAAAATTGGGGATACGCAGTATTTT